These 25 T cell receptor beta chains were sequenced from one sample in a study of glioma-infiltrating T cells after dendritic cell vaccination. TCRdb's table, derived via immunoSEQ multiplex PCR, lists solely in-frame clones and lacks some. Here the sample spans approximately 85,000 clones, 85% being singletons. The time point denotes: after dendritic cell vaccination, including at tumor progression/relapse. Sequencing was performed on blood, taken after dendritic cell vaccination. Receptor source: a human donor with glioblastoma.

CDR3 sequence reads: CASSQDMGAGPTDTQYF. The CDR3 DNA sequence: TGCGCCAGCAGCCAAGATATGGGAGCGGGGCCCACAGATACGCAGTATTTT. The chain uses TRBV4-1 and TRBJ2-3; 7 bases are shared with TRBD2. Germline V gives CDR1 MGHRA, CDR2 YSYEKL. The CDR3 has 17 amino acids. V lost 0 bases, J lost 2 bases, and 8 bases stayed unmatched.

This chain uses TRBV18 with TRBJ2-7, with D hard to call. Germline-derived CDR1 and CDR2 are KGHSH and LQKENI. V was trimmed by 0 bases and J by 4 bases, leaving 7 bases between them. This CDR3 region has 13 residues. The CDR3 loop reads CASSPPSEYEQYF. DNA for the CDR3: TGTGCCAGCTCACCACCGTCTGAGTACGAGCAGTACTTC.

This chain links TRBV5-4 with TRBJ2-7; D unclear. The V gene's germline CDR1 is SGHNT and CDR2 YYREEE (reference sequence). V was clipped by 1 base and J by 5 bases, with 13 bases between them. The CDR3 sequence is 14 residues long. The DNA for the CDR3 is TGTGCCAGCAGCTTGTTGTCGGGTCCCGACGAGCAGTACTTC. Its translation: CASSLLSGPDEQYF.

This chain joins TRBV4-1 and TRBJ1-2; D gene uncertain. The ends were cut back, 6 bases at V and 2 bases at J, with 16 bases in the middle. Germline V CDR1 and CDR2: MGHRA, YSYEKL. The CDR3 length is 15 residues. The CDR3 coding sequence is TGCGCCAGCAGATACCGTGGGGAGGGCAACTATGGCTACACCTTC. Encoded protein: CASRYRGEGNYGYTF.

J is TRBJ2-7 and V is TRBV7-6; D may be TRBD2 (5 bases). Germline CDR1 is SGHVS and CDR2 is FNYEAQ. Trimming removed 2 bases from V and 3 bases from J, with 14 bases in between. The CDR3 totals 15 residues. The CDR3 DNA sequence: TGTGCCAGCAGCTTAAGCGCCAGCGGCCTCTACGAGCAGTACTTC. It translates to CASSLSASGLYEQYF.

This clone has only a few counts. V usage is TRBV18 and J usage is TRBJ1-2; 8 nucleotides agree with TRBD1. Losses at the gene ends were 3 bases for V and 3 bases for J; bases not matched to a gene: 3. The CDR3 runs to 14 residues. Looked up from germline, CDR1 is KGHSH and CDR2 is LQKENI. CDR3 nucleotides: TGTGCCAGCTCACCCGGGACAGGTGACTATGGCTACACCTTC. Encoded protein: CASSPGTGDYGYTF.

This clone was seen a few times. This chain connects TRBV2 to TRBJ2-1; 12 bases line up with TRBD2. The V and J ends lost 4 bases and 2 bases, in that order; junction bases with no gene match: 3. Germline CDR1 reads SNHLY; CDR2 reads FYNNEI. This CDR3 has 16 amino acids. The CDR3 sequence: CASSGTSGNPYNEQFF. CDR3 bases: TGTGCCAGCAGTGGGACTAGCGGGAACCCCTACAATGAGCAGTTCTTC.

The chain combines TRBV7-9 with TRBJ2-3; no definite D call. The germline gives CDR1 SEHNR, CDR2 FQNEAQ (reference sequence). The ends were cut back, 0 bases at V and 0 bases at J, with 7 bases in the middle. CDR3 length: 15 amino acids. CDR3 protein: CASSLAGPSTDTQYF. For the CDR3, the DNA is TGTGCCAGCAGCTTAGCGGGCCCTAGCACAGATACGCAGTATTTT.

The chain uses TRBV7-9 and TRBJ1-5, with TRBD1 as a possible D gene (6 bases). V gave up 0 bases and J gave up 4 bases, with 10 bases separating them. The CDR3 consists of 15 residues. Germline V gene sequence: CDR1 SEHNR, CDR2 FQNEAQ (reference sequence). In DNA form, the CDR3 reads TGTGCCAGCAGCTTAGCGGCAGGGGAGAATCAGCCCCAGCATTTT. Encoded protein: CASSLAAGENQPQHF.

CDR3 in amino acids: CASSLTGYTEAFF. The DNA of the CDR3 is TGTGCCAGCAGCCTTACAGGGTATACTGAAGCTTTCTTT. This sequence joins TRBV27 and TRBJ1-1; tentative D call: TRBD1 (6 bases). With 6 bases removed from V and 5 bases from J, the gap between germline ends came to 13 bases. Germline values: CDR1 MNHEY, CDR2 SMNVEV (reference sequence). The CDR3 consists of 13 residues.

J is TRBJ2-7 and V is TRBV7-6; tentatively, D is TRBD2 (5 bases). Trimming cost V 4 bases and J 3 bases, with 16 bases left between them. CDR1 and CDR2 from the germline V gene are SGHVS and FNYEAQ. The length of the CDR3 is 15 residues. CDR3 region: CASSYLPIAIYEQYF. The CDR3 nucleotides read TGTGCCAGCAGCTACCTGCCCATAGCGATCTACGAGCAGTACTTC. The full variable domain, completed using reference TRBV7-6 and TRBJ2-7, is GAGVSQSPRYKVTKRGQDVALRCDPISGHVSLYWYRQALGQGPEFLTYFNYEAQQDKSGLPNDRFSAERPEGSISTLTIQRTEQRDSAMYRCASSYLPIAIYEQYFGPGTRLTVT.

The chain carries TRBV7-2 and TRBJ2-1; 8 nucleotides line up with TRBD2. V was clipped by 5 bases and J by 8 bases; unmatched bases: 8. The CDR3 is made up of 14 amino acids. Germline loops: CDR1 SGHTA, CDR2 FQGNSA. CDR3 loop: CASSERPLADEQFF. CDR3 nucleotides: TGTGCCAGCAGCGAAAGGCCACTAGCGGATGAGCAGTTCTTC.

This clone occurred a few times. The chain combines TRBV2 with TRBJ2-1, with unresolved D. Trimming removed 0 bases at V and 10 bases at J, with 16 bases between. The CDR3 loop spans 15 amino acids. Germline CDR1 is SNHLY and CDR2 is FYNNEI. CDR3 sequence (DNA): TGTGCCAGCAGTGAAGCGTCCGCCAGGCGCAGCGAGCAGTTCTTC. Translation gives CASSEASARRSEQFF.

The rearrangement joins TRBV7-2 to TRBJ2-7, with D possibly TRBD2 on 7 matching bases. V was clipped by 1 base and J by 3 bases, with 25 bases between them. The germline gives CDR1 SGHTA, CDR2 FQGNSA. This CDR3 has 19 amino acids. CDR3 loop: CASSLVGGRRQTIFYEQYF. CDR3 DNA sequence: TGTGCCAGCAGCTTAGTGGGGGGGCGGAGGCAGACCATTTTCTACGAGCAGTACTTC. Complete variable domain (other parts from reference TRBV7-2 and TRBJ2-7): GAGVSQSPSNKVTEKGKDVELRCDPISGHTALYWYRQSLGQGLEFLIYFQGNSAPDKSGLPSDRFSAERTGGSVSTLTIQRTQQEDSAVYLCASSLVGGRRQTIFYEQYFGPGTRLTVT.

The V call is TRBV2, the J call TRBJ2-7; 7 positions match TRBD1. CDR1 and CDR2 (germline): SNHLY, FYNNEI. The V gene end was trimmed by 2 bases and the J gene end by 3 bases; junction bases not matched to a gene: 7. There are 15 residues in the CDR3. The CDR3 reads CASSERGLSLYEQYF. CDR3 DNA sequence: TGTGCCAGCAGTGAAAGGGGGCTAAGTCTCTACGAGCAGTACTTC.

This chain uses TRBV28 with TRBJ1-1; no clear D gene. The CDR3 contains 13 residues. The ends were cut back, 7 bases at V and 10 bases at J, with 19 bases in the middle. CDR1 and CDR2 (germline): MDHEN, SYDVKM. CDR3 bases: TGTGCCAGCACCCTGGGCTCGCCTTTAGGAGCTTTCTTT. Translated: CASTLGSPLGAFF.

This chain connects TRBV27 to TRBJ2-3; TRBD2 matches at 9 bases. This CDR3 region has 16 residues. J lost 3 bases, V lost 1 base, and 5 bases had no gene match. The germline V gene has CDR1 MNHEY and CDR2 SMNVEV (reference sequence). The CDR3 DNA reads TGTGCCAGCAGTTTATTTAGCGGGAGTTCTACAGATACGCAGTATTTT. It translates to CASSLFSGSSTDTQYF.

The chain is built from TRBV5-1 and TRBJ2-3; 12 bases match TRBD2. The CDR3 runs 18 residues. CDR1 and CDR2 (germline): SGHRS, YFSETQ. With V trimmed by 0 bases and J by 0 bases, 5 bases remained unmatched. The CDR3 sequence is CASSLDGGTSGSTDTQYF. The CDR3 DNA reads TGCGCCAGCAGCTTGGACGGCGGGACTAGCGGGAGCACAGATACGCAGTATTTT. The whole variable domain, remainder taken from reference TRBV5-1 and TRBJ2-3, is KAGVTQTPRYLIKTRGQQVTLSCSPISGHRSVSWYQQTPGQGLQFLFEYFSETQRNKGNFPGRFSGRQFSNSRSEMNVSTLELGDSALYLCASSLDGGTSGSTDTQYFGPGTRLTVL.

The CDR3 here is CASSAVRENMNTEAFF. CDR3 DNA: TGTGCCAGCAGCGCAGTCCGGGAAAACATGAACACTGAAGCTTTCTTT. The rearrangement uses TRBV7-6 and TRBJ1-1, with D hard to call. V was shortened by 5 bases and J by 0 bases, with 16 bases between the two germline ends. This CDR3 contains 16 residues. Germline assignment: CDR1 SGHVS and CDR2 FNYEAQ.

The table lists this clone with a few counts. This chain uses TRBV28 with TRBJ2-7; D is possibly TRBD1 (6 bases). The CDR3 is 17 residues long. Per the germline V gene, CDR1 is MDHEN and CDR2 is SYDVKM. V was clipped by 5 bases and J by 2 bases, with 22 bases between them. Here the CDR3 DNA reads TGTGCCAGCAGTCTCGAACAGGGCCGCATCCTTACCTACGAGCAGTACTTC. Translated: CASSLEQGRILTYEQYF. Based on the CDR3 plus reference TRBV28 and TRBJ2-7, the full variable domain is DVKVTQSSRYLVKRTGEKVFLECVQDMDHENMFWYRQDPGLGLRLIYFSYDVKMKEKGDIPEGYSVSREKKERFSLILESASTNQTSMYLCASSLEQGRILTYEQYFGPGTRLTVT.

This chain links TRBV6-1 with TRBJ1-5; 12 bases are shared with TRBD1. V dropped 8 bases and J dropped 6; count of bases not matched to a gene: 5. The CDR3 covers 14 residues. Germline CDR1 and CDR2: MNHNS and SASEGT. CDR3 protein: CASSGQGAGQPQHF. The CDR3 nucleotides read TGTGCCAGCTCGGGACAGGGGGCGGGTCAGCCCCAGCATTTT.

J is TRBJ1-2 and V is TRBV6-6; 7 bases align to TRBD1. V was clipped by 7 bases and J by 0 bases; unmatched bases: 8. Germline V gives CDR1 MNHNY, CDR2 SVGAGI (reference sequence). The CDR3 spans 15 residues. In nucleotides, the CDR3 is TGTGCCAGCAACATACAGGGGACATCTAACTATGGCTACACCTTC. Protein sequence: CASNIQGTSNYGYTF.

This CDR3 is CASSTQSYGYTF. The CDR3 DNA reads TGTGCCAGCAGTACACAGAGTTATGGCTACACCTTC. The chain couples TRBV6-5 to TRBJ1-2; no clear D gene. The CDR3 covers 12 residues. Germline CDR1 is MNHEY and CDR2 is SVGAGI. Trimming took off 5 bases at V and 5 bases at J, with 9 bases between the two ends.

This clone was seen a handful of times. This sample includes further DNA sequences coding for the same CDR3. In DNA, the CDR3 is TGTGCCAGCAGCTCTACCCGTACAGGGGACTCCACAGATACGCAGTATTTT. Residues: CASSSTRTGDSTDTQYF. The chain carries TRBV7-9 and TRBJ2-3; weak D call: TRBD1 (7 bases). V lost 4 bases and J lost 2, with 19 bases in between. CDR3 length equals 17 residues. Germline V gene data show CDR1 as SEHNR and CDR2 as FQNEAQ (reference sequence).

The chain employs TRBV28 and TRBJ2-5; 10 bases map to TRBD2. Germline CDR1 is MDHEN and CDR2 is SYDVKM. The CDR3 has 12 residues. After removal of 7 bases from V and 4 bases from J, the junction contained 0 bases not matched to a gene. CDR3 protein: CASTSGRETQYF. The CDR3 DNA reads TGTGCCAGCACTAGCGGGAGAGAGACCCAGTACTTC.